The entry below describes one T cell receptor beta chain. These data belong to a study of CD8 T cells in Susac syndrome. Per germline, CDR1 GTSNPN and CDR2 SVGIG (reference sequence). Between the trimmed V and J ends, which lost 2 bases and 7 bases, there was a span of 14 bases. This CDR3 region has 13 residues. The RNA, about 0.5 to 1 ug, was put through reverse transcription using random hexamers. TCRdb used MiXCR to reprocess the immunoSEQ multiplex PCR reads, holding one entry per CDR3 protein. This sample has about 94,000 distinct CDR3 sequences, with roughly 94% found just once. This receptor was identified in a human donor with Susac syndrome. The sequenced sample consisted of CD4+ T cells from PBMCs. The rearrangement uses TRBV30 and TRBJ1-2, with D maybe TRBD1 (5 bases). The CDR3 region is CAWSPRGVSGYTF. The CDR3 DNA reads TGTGCCTGGAGTCCCCGAGGGGTTAGTGGCTACACCTTC.